This T cell receptor beta chain emerged from a study of T-cell memory formation after mild COVID-19. Study information: There were largely donor-specific TCR clusters.

In TCRdb, the 5' RACE reads were re-called with MiXCR into one record per CDR3 protein. The repertoire includes around 320,000 distinct CDR3 sequences, around 15% of them detected once, and about 21% sits in the top ten. Trimming stripped 1 base from V and 3 bases from J, with 10 bases between. Per the germline V gene, CDR1 is SGHAT and CDR2 is FQNNGV. This CDR3 region has 15 residues. This clonotype was observed a few times. Its specificity is not known. Study observations and caveats: Clones that contracted from day 15 to 85 were balanced CD4/CD8, while later expanders leaned CD4+.

Sequencing was done on a sample of PBMCs or a T cell subset sorted from them (not recorded which). This rearrangement joins TRBV11-2 to TRBJ1-5; no reliable D call. This receptor was identified in a man between 18 and 35 years old who had mild COVID-19 (a few samples of this study predate the infection). Cell type and time point are not known. CDR3 bases: TGTGCCAGCAGCTTAGGCGGGGAATCCAATCAGCCCCAGCATTTT. Amino acid sequence: CASSLGGESNQPQHF.